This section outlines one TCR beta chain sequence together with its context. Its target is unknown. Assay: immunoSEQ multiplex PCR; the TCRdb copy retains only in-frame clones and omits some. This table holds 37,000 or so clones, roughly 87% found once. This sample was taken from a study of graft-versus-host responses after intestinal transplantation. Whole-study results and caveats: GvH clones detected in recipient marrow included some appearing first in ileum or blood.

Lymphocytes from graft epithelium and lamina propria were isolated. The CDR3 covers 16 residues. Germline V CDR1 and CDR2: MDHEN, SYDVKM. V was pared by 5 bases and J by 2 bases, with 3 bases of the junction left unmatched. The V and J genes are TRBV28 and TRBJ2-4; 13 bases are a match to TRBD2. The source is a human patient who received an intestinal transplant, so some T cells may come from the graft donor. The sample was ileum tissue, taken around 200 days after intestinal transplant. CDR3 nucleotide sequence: TGTGCCAGCAGTCCGGGACTAGCGGGGTCCAAAAACATTCAGTACTTC. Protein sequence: CASSPGLAGSKNIQYF.